This passage covers 3 T cell receptor beta chains from one sample sequenced in a study of CD8 T cells in Susac syndrome. When the RNA was reverse transcribed, random hexamers were used with an input of about 0.5 to 1 ug. A single record per CDR3 protein comes from TCRdb applying MiXCR to the immunoSEQ multiplex PCR reads. The sample yields about 73,000 distinct CDR3 sequences, less than 95% seen once. Sequenced input: CD8+ T cells from PBMCs. All receptors come from a human donor with multiple sclerosis.

The CDR3 coding sequence is TGCGCCAGCAGCCAAGATTGGAGCGGACCCTACGAGCAGTACTTC. Protein sequence: CASSQDWSGPYEQYF. The chain has TRBV4-1 and TRBJ2-7, with D maybe TRBD2 (5 bases). This CDR3 region has 15 residues. The germline V gene has CDR1 MGHRA and CDR2 YSYEKL. Deletions cut 0 bases from V and 2 bases from J, with 11 bases between.

The CDR3 spells CASSYPVFEQYF. The CDR3 DNA follows: TGTGCCAGCAGTTACCCTGTTTTTGAGCAGTACTTC. The chain links TRBV6-6 to TRBJ2-7; D is undetermined. This CDR3 spans 12 amino acids. Germline lookup yields CDR1 MNHNY and CDR2 SVGAGI (reference sequence). V shed 2 bases and J shed 7 bases, with 9 bases lying between them.

This sequence joins TRBV20-1 and TRBJ2-1; 10 positions agree with TRBD1. The CDR3 runs 14 residues. In germline, CDR1 is DFQATT, CDR2 SNEGSKA (reference sequence). With 3 bases clipped from V and 8 bases from J, the junction kept 7 bases outside the gene matches. CDR3: CSARGTGAIYEQFF. CDR3 nucleotide sequence: TGCAGTGCTAGGGGGACAGGGGCTATCTATGAGCAGTTCTTC.